This T cell receptor beta chain came from a study of blood T cell repertoires in COVID-19. Study as a whole: Collection of acute and convalescent COVID-19 samples took place in the United States, Italy and Spain. In each case, the material was cDNA or gDNA derived from T cells, B-cell-depleted T cells, or PBMCs.

CDR1 and CDR2 from the germline V gene are SGHNT and YENEEA. The CDR3 has 17 residues. Losses at the gene ends were 4 bases for V and 2 bases for J; bases not matched to a gene: 14. In the study's own analysis: Reference gene primers were amplified, and this amplification served to estimate nucleated cell counts. Assay: immunoSEQ multiplex PCR; the TCRdb copy retains only in-frame clones and omits some. The V and J calls and clone size come from that table; D and trimming were worked out from the DNA. The sample shows about 180,000 clones, approximately 88% of them seen only once. This receptor was identified in a woman between 25 and 40 years old with acute or convalescent COVID-19. Material: peripheral blood. The genes are TRBV11-3 and TRBJ2-7; TRBD2 aligns across 7 bases. As DNA, the CDR3 is TGTGCCAGCAGCTCAGAAGGACTAGGAGCCCTTACCTACGAGCAGTACTTC. Protein sequence: CASSSEGLGALTYEQYF.